Listed below are T cell receptor beta chains from one sample, sequenced in a study of beta chain features in type 1 diabetes. Clones were sequenced by immunoSEQ multiplex PCR, and TCRdb holds only the in-frame ones, with some missing. This sample carries just over 600,000 clones, less than 20% of them seen once, and the ten largest clones take around 0.095%. What was sequenced was naive CD4+ T cells from blood. The source of these receptors is a man aged 18 to 30 in good health. CDR3s include the opening cysteine and the closing phenylalanine or tryptophan. A D gene is named only where the DNA matches it firmly. The listing skips clone size in some rows; elsewhere it reads once, few, many or a size class.

d_gene,j_gene,abundance,v_gene,CDR3nt,CDR3aa
.,TRBJ2-7,.,TRBV27,TGTGCCAGCAGTTTAAGGACGCGCCCCTACGAGCAGTACTTC,CASSLRTRPYEQYF
TRBD2,TRBJ2-5,few,TRBV29-1,TGCAGCGTTGAGGCAGCGGGAGTCCAAGAGACCCAGTACTTC,CSVEAAGVQETQYF
.,TRBJ2-5,few,TRBV18,TGTGCCAGCTCACCAGAGGAGACCCAGTACTTC,CASSPEETQYF
.,TRBJ1-1,.,TRBV5-1,TGCGCCAGCAGCTTGGGCAGGAACACTGAAGCTTTCTTT,CASSLGRNTEAFF
.,TRBJ2-3,.,TRBV9,TGTGCCAGCAGCGGCGACCGTACTCATACGCAGTATTTT,CASSGDRTHTQYF
.,TRBJ1-1,.,TRBV18,TGTGCCAGCTCACCTGGACAGTCGGGGCGCGCTGAAGCTTTCTTT,CASSPGQSGRAEAFF
.,TRBJ1-1,.,TRBV7-9,TGTGCCAGCAGCTTAGTGCTGGGGTTTAACACTGAAGCTTTCTTT,CASSLVLGFNTEAFF
.,TRBJ2-1,few,TRBV7-2,TGTGCCAGCAGCTTACGGACAGGTTCGGGGGGTAATGAGCAGTTCTTC,CASSLRTGSGGNEQFF
.,TRBJ1-2,.,TRBV7-9,TGTGCCAGCAGCCTCCTTGAGGGGCCGGGTGGCTACACCTTC,CASSLLEGPGGYTF
TRBD1,TRBJ1-1,.,TRBV2,TGTGCCAGCAGAACAGGGGGGAACACTGAAGCTTTCTTT,CASRTGGNTEAFF
TRBD2,TRBJ2-1,few,TRBV11-1,TGTGCCAGCAGCTTAGTCTGGACTAGCGGGAGGTCGGGCAATGAGCAGTTCTTC,CASSLVWTSGRSGNEQFF
.,TRBJ2-7,.,TRBV7-3,TGTGCCAGCAGCTTAACGGCCGGGACCTACGAGCAGTACTTC,CASSLTAGTYEQYF
.,TRBJ1-6,few,TRBV28,TGTGCCAGCAGTTTATACCAGCGTAATTCACCCCTCCACTTT,CASSLYQRNSPLHF
.,TRBJ2-3,few,TRBV7-3,TGTGCCAGCAGCCCCACCCGGGTCGGCACAGATACGCAGTATTTT,CASSPTRVGTDTQYF
.,TRBJ2-7,.,TRBV9,TGTGCCAGCAGCTCCGGGGGACTCACGGGCAACGAGCAGTACTTC,CASSSGGLTGNEQYF
.,TRBJ1-1,few,TRBV14,TGTGCCAGCAGCCAAGATTTGGCGTCTGAAGCTTTCTTT,CASSQDLASEAFF
TRBD1,TRBJ1-1,.,TRBV9,TGTGCCAGCAGCCAGGGGGGGAACACTGAAGCTTTCTTT,CASSQGGNTEAFF
.,TRBJ1-1,few,TRBV28,TGTGCCAGCAAAGGAGGGCTAGGAGCTTTCTTT,CASKGGLGAFF
.,TRBJ1-6,few,TRBV7-8,TGTGCCAGCAGCCCCCGAGGCAGATGGAATTCACCCCTCCACTTT,CASSPRGRWNSPLHF
.,TRBJ2-1,few,TRBV5-6,TGTGCCAGCAGCTTGGAACCTACAGTTGGGAGGTTCTACAATGAGCAGTTCTTC,CASSLEPTVGRFYNEQFF
.,TRBJ2-7,few,TRBV7-9,TGTGCCAGCAGCCCCGTTCACGCCAAGGGGTACGAGCAGTACTTC,CASSPVHAKGYEQYF
.,TRBJ1-1,few,TRBV28,TGTGCCAGCAGTTTTGTAGGGAATACTGAAGCTTTCTTT,CASSFVGNTEAFF
.,TRBJ1-1,.,TRBV19,TGTGCCAGTAGTATTAGAGGAACAGGGATTGAAGCTTTCTTT,CASSIRGTGIEAFF
.,TRBJ2-3,.,TRBV18,TGTGCCAGCTCACCGTCCGGGAACCCTAGCACAGATACGCAGTATTTT,CASSPSGNPSTDTQYF
.,TRBJ2-5,few,TRBV9,TGTGCCAGCAGCGTAGCAGGAGGGGTGGGGGAGACCCAGTACTTC,CASSVAGGVGETQYF
.,TRBJ1-1,.,TRBV7-6,TGTGCCAGCAGCTTAGTCCGGGACGAAGCTTTCTTT,CASSLVRDEAFF
TRBD1,TRBJ2-7,once,TRBV6-5,TGTGCCAGCAGTCGTCGGACAGGGGGATACGAGCAGTACTTC,CASSRRTGGYEQYF
.,TRBJ2-1,few,TRBV30,TGTGCCTGGAGTCCAACAGGTAGCTCCTACAATGAGCAGTTCTTC,CAWSPTGSSYNEQFF
.,TRBJ2-7,.,TRBV6-1,TGTGCCAGCAGTGAACGGGTATACGAGCAGTACTTC,CASSERVYEQYF
.,TRBJ2-3,few,TRBV28,TGTGCCAGCAGGACGAACCAGGGGCTCACAGATACGCAGTATTTT,CASRTNQGLTDTQYF
.,TRBJ2-3,few,TRBV6-6,TGTGCCAGCAGGGGGGCAGGGGTGGATACGCAGTATTTT,CASRGAGVDTQYF
TRBD2,TRBJ2-5,few,TRBV5-4,TGTGCCAGCAGCTTGGGAGGCGGGAGGGGAGAGACCCAGTACTTC,CASSLGGGRGETQYF
.,TRBJ2-3,few,TRBV7-2,TGTGCCAGCAGCCTCGTACCCGAACCAGATACGCAGTATTTT,CASSLVPEPDTQYF
.,TRBJ1-1,.,TRBV25-1,TGTGCCAGCAGTGACCCGGACAGCCGGAACACTGAAGCTTTCTTT,CASSDPDSRNTEAFF
TRBD1,TRBJ2-4,few,TRBV6-4,TGTGCCAACAATACAGGGGTAGCCAAAAACATTCAGTACTTC,CANNTGVAKNIQYF
.,TRBJ2-6,few,TRBV7-2,TGTGCCAGCAGCTTAGGAGGGACTGGGGCCAACGTCCTGACTTTC,CASSLGGTGANVLTF
TRBD2,TRBJ2-3,few,TRBV4-1,TGCGCCAGCAGCCAAGGCCGGGGGGGCCTAACAGATACGCAGTATTTT,CASSQGRGGLTDTQYF
.,TRBJ2-1,.,TRBV11-2,TGTGCCAGCAGCTTAGTACACAGGGCAACGAGCTCCTACAATGAGCAGTTCTTC,CASSLVHRATSSYNEQFF
TRBD1,TRBJ1-2,.,TRBV5-6,TGTGCCAGCAGCTTGGGACAGGGACCTCGAGCTAACTATGGCTACACCTTC,CASSLGQGPRANYGYTF
.,TRBJ2-5,.,TRBV9,TGTGCCAGCAGCGTAGGGACCATAGCGGCGCAAGAGACCCAGTACTTC,CASSVGTIAAQETQYF
TRBD1,TRBJ1-3,.,TRBV6-6,TGTGCCAGCAGCCCTGGGACAGCTGGAAACACCATATATTTT,CASSPGTAGNTIYF
.,TRBJ2-5,.,TRBV6-1,TGTGCCAGCAGCCGGAGAAGGGAGGAGACCCAGTACTTC,CASSRRREETQYF
TRBD1,TRBJ1-2,.,TRBV5-4,TGTGCCAGCAGCTGGGGACAGGGCCGCTATGGCTACACCTTC,CASSWGQGRYGYTF